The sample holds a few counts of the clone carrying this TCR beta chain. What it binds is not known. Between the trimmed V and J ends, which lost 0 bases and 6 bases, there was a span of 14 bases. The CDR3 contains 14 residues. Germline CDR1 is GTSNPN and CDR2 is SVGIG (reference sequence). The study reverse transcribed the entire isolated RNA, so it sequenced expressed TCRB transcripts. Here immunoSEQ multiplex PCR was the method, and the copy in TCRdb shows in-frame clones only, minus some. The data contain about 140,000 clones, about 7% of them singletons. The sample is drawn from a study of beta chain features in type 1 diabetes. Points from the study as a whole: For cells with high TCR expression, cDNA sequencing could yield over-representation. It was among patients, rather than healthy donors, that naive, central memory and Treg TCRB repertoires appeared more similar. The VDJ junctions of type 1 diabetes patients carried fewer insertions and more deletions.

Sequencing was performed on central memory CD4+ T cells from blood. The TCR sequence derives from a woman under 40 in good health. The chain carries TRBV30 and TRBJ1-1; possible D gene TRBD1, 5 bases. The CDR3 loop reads CAWSVLSRVAEAFF. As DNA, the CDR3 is TGTGCCTGGAGTGTATTGAGCAGGGTAGCTGAAGCTTTCTTT.